This TCR beta chain was captured in a study of breast tumors, draining lymph nodes, adjacent tissues. Axillary draining lymph nodes of breast cancer patients supplied the node samples. Germline V gene data show CDR1 as DFQATT and CDR2 as SNEGSKA (reference sequence). This CDR3 contains 12 residues. The germline V and J ends were trimmed by 6 bases and 6 bases, with 12 bases remaining between them. This clonotype has a count of ten or more. Each CDR3 protein gets one entry after TCRdb re-called the multiplex PCR reads with MiXCR. This sample has hundreds of thousands of distinct CDR3 sequences, with approximately 31% found just once.

The TCR was taken from a female donor with breast cancer. Some clones in this sample may be carry-over from other donors' samples. Sequences were obtained from axillary lymph node tissue. The chain couples TRBV20-1 to TRBJ1-5, with no clear D. The CDR3 DNA follows: TGCAGTGCAGAGGGTCGGAGTCAGCCCCAGCATTTT. As protein: CSAEGRSQPQHF.